This T cell receptor (beta chain) was recovered during a study of T cells in Graves' hyperthyroidism and ophthalmopathy. Notes on the study in general: In simple terms, a model built on 13 V-J features told ophthalmopathy apart from stable hyperthyroidism. Progression to ophthalmopathy was predicted a median of roughly 6.5 months early. Among thyroid clonotypes expanded above 0.001, most also appeared in blood.

There are 14 residues in the CDR3. Trimming pared 4 bases from V and 8 bases from J, leaving 14 bases between. Germline V gene data show CDR1 as LNHNV and CDR2 as YYDKDF (reference sequence). TCR beta CDR3 region amplification was performed from RNA transcripts. The TCR CDR3 first-round RT-PCR relied on the HTBI primer set. MiXCR, run by TCRdb on the multiplex PCR reads, gives a single entry per CDR3 protein. Of about 570,000 distinct CDR3 sequences in the sample, about 45% are singletons; the top ten hold under 20%. This clonotype was seen a handful of times. What it binds is unknown. This chain connects TRBV15 to TRBJ1-4, with D uncertain. The sequence derives from an adult woman with Graves' disease, either hyperthyroidism or ophthalmopathy (not recorded which). What was sequenced was peripheral blood or thyroid tissue (not recorded which). The CDR3 sequence: CATSKTHSWEKLFF. The DNA of the CDR3 is TGTGCCACCAGCAAGACCCACTCATGGGAAAAACTGTTTTTT.